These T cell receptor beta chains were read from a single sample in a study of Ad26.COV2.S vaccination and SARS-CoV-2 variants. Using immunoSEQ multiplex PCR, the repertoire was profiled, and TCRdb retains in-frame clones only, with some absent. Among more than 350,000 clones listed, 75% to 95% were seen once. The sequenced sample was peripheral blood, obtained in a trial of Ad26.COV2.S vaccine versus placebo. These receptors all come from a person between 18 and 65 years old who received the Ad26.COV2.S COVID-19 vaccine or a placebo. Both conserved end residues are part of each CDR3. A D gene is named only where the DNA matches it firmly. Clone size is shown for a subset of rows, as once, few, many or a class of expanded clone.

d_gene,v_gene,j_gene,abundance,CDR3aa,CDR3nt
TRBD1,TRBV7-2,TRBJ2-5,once,CASSPGTGYRETQYF,TGTGCCAGCAGCCCCGGGACAGGGTATAGAGAGACCCAGTACTTC
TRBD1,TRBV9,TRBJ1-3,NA,CASSSQLFWDSGPSGNTIYF,TGTGCCAGCAGCTCCCAGCTATTTTGGGACAGTGGTCCCTCTGGAAACACCATATATTTT
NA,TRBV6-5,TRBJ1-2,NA,CASSYNQELNYGYTF,TGTGCCAGCAGTTACAACCAGGAGTTGAACTATGGCTACACCTTC
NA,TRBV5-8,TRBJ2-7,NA,CASSLYWRSSYEQYF,TGTGCCAGCAGCTTGTATTGGCGGTCCTCCTACGAGCAGTACTTC
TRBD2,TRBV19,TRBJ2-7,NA,CASSIRLAGDEQYF,TGTGCCAGTAGTATTAGACTAGCGGGAGACGAGCAGTACTTC
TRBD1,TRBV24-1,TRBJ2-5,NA,CATSELTGVQETQYF,TGTGCCACCAGTGAGTTGACAGGGGTCCAAGAGACCCAGTACTTC
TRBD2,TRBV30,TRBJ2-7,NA,CAWSRPRIAGEYEQYF,TGTGCCTGGAGTCGCCCAAGGATAGCGGGAGAATACGAGCAGTACTTC
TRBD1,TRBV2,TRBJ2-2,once,CASRQGSAGELFF,TGTGCCAGCAGACAGGGGTCGGCCGGGGAGCTGTTTTTT
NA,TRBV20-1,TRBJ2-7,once,CSASLASYEQYF,TGCAGTGCTAGTCTAGCCTCCTACGAGCAGTACTTC
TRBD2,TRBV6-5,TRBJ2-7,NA,CASSYFTSGSYEQYF,TGTGCCAGCAGTTACTTTACTAGCGGGAGTTACGAGCAGTACTTC
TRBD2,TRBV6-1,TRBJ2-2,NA,CASSERRVAGVAGELFF,TGTGCCAGCAGTGAACGTAGGGTAGCGGGAGTGGCCGGGGAGCTGTTTTTT
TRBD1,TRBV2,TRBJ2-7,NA,CASSPGTGGREQYF,TGTGCCAGCAGTCCTGGGACAGGGGGCCGCGAGCAGTACTTC
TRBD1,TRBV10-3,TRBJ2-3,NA,CAVYGTGDASTDTQYF,TGTGCCGTATACGGGACAGGGGACGCTAGCACAGATACGCAGTATTTT
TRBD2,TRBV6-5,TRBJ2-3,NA,CASSNSGSSTDTQYF,TGTGCCAGCAGCAATAGCGGGAGCAGCACAGATACGCAGTATTTT
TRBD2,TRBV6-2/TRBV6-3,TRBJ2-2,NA,CASSYSFNKAGIDTGELFF,TGTGCCAGCAGTTACTCCTTTAATAAAGCGGGAATCGACACCGGGGAGCTGTTTTTT
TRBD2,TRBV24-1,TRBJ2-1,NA,CATSDPTSARNEQFF,TGTGCCACCAGTGACCCAACTAGCGCGCGGAATGAGCAGTTCTTC